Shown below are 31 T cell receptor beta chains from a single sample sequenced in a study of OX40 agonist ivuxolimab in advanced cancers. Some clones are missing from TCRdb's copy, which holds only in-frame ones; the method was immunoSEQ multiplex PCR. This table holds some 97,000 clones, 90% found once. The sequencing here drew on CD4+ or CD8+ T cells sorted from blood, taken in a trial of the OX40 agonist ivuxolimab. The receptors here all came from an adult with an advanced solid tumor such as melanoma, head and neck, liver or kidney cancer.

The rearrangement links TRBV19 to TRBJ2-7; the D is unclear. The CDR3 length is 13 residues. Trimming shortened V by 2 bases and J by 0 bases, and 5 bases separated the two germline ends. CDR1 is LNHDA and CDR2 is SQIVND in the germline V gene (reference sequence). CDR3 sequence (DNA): TGTGCCAGTAGTATAAAGAGCTCCTACGAGCAGTACTTC. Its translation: CASSIKSSYEQYF.

CDR3 residues: CASSFWGTEAFF. CDR3 bases: TGCGCCAGCAGCTTTTGGGGGACTGAAGCTTTCTTT. The rearrangement uses TRBV5-1 and TRBJ1-1; D is possibly TRBD1 (5 bases). The V end was cut by 2 bases, the J end by 5 bases, with 7 bases between. Germline values: CDR1 SGHRS, CDR2 YFSETQ. The CDR3 has 12 amino acids.

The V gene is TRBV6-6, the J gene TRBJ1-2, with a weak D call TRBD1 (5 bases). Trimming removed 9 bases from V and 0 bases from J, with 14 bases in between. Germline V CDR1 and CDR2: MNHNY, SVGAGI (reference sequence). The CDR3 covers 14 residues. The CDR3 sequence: CASGGSTANYGYTF. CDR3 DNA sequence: TGTGCCAGTGGGGGTAGCACTGCTAACTATGGCTACACCTTC.

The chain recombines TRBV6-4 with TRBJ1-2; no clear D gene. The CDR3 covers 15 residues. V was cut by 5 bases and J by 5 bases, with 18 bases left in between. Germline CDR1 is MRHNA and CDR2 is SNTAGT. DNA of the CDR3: TGTGCCAGCAGTCCCTCAGCAGGCGCCGGATATGGCTACACCTTC. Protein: CASSPSAGAGYGYTF.

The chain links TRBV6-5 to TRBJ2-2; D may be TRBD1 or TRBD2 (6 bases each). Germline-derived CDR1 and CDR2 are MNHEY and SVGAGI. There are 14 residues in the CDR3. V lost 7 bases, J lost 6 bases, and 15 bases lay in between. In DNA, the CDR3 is TGTGCCAGCAATGGGGGGCGCAGGGCCGGGGAGCTGTTTTTT. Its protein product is CASNGGRRAGELFF.

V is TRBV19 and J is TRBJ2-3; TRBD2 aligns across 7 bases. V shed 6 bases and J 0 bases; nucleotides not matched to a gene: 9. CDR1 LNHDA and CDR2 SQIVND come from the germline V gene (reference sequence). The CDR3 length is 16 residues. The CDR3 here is CASSYRGGWSTDTQYF. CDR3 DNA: TGTGCCAGTAGCTATCGCGGGGGTTGGAGCACAGATACGCAGTATTTT.

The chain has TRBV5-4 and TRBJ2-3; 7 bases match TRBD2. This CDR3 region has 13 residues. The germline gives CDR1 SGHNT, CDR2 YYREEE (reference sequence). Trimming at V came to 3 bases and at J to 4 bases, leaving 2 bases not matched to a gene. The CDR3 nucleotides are TGTGCCAGCAGCTCGACTAGCTCAGATACGCAGTATTTT. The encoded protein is CASSSTSSDTQYF.

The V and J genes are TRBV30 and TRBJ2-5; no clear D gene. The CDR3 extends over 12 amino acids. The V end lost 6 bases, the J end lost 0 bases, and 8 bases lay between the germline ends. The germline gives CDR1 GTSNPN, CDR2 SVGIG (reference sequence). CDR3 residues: CACIPYQETQYF. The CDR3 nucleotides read TGTGCCTGCATCCCCTACCAAGAGACCCAGTACTTC.

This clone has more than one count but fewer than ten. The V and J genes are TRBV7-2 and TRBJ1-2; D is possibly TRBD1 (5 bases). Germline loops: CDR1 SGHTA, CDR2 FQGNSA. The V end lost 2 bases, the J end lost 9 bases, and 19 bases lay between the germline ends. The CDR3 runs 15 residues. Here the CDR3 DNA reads TGTGCCAGCAGCTTACAGTCAGGGCAAGGGGATCGCTACACCTTC. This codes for CASSLQSGQGDRYTF.

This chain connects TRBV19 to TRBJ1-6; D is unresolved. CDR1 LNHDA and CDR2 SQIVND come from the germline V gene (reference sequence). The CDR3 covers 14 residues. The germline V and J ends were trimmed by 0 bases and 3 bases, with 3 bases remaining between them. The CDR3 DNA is TGTGCCAGTAGTATAGAAAGCTATAATTCACCCCTCCACTTT. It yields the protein CASSIESYNSPLHF.

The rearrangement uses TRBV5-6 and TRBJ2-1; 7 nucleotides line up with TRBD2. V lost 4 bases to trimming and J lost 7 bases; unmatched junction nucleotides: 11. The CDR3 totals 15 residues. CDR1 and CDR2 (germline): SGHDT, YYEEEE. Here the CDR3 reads CASSHLRTSPNEQFF. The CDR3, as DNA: TGTGCCAGCAGCCACCTCCGGACTAGTCCAAATGAGCAGTTCTTC.

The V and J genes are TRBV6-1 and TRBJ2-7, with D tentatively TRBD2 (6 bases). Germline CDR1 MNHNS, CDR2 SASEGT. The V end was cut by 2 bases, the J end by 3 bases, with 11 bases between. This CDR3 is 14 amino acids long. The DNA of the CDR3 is TGTGCCAGCAGTGAATTAGGACTAATCTACGAGCAGTACTTC. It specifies CASSELGLIYEQYF.

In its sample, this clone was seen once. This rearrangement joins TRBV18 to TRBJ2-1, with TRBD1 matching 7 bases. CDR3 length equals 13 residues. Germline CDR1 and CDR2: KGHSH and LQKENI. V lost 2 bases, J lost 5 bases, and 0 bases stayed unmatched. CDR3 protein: CASSPGQDNEQFF. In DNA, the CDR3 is TGTGCCAGCTCACCAGGACAGGACAATGAGCAGTTCTTC.

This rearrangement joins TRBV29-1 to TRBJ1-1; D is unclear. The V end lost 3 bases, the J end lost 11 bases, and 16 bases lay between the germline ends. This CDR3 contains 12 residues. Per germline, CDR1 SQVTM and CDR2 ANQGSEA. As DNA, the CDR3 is TGCAGCGTTGAGGGCGAGCCGAATAACGCTTTCTTT. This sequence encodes CSVEGEPNNAFF. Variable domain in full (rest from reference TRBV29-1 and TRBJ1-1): SAVISQKPSRDICQRGTSLTIQCQVDSQVTMMFWYRQQPGQSLTLIATANQGSEATYESGFVIDKFPISRPNLTFSTLTVSNMSPEDSSIYLCSVEGEPNNAFFGQGTRLTVV.

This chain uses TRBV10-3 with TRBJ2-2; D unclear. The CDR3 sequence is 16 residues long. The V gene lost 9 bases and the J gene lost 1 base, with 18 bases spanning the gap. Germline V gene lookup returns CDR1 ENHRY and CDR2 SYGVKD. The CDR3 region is CAITSAPDMNTGELFF. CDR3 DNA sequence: TGTGCCATTACGTCCGCACCAGATATGAACACCGGGGAGCTGTTTTTT.

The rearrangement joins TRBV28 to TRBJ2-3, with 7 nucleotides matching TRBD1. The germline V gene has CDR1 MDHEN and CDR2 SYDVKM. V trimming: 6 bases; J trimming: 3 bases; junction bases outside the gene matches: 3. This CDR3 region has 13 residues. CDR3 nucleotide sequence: TGTGCCAGCAGCAGGGGACAGACAGATACGCAGTATTTT. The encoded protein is CASSRGQTDTQYF.

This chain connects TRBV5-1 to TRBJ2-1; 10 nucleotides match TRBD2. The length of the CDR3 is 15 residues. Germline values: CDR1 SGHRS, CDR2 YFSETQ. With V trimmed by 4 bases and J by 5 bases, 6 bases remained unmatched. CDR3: CASSNLAGVDNEQFF. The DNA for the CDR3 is TGCGCCAGCAGCAATCTAGCGGGAGTCGACAATGAGCAGTTCTTC.

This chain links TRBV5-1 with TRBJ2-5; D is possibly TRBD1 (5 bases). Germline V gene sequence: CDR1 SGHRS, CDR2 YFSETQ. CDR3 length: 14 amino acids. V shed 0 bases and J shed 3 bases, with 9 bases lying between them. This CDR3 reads CASSLGAGKETQYF. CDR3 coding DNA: TGCGCCAGCAGCTTGGGCGCAGGGAAAGAGACCCAGTACTTC.

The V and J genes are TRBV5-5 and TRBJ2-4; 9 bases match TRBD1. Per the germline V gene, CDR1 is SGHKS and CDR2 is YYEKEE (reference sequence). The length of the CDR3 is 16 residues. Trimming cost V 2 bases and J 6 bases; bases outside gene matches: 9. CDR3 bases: TGTGCCAGCAGCTTACAGGGGGCGACGGGTGGAAACATTCAGTACTTC. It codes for CASSLQGATGGNIQYF.

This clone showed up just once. CDR3 bases: TGCGCCAGCAGCCTGTTAGGACAGGGGTTCGAGCAGTACTTC. Translated, it gives CASSLLGQGFEQYF. This chain links TRBV5-1 with TRBJ2-7; 9 positions match TRBD1. CDR1 SGHRS and CDR2 YFSETQ come from the germline V gene. Germline trimming cut 4 bases from V and 6 bases from J; bases unmatched to any gene: 8. This CDR3 has 14 amino acids.

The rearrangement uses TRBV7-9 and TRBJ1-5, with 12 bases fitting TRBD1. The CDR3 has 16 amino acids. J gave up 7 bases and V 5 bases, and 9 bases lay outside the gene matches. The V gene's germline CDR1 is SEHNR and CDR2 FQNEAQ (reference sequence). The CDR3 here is CASSPLGQGAGQPQHF. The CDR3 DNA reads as TGTGCCAGCAGCCCCCTGGGACAGGGGGCAGGGCAGCCCCAGCATTTT.

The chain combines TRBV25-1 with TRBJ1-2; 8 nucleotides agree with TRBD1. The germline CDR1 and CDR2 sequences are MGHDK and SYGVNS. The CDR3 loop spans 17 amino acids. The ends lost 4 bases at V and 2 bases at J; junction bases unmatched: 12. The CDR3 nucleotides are TGTGCCAGCAGTGCCCGTCAGGGGGCGAGGAGAAACTATGGCTACACCTTC. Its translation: CASSARQGARRNYGYTF.

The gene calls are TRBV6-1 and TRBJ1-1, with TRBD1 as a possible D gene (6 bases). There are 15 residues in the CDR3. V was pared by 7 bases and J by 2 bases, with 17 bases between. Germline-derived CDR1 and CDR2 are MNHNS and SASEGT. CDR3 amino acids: CASTKGGNLNTEAFF. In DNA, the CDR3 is TGTGCCAGCACAAAAGGGGGTAACCTTAACACTGAAGCTTTCTTT.

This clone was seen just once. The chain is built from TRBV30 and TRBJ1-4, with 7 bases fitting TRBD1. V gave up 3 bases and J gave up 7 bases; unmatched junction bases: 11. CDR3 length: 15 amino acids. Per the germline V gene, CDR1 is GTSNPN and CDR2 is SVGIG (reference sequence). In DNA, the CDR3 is TGTGCCTGGAGAAACAGGAGGGGGCGGGGTGAAAAACTGTTTTTT. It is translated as CAWRNRRGRGEKLFF.

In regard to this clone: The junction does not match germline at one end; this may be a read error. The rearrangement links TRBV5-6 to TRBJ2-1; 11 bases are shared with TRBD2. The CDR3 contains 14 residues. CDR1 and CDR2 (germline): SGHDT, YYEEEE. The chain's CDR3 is CASSLALAGVGSVF. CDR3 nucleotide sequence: TGTGCCAGCAGCTTGGCACTAGCGGGAGTCGGGTCTGTCTTC.

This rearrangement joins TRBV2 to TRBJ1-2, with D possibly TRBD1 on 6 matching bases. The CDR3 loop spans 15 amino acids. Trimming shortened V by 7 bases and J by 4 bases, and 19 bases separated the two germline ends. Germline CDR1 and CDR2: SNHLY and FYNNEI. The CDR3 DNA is TGTGCCAGCACCACCACGGGGGGCGCCGGCTATGGCTACACCTTC. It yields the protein CASTTTGGAGYGYTF. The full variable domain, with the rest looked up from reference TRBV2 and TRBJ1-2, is EPEVTQTPSHQVTQMGQEVILRCVPISNHLYFYWYRQILGQKVEFLVSFYNNEISEKSEIFDDQFSVERPDGSNFTLKIRSTKLEDSAMYFCASTTTGGAGYGYTFGSGTRLTVV.

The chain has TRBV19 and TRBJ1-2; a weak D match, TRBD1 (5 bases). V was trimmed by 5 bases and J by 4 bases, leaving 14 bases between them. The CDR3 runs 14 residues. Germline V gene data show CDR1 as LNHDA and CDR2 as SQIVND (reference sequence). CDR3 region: CASSRDSTIYGYTF. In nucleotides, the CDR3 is TGTGCCAGTAGTCGAGACAGTACCATCTATGGCTACACCTTC.

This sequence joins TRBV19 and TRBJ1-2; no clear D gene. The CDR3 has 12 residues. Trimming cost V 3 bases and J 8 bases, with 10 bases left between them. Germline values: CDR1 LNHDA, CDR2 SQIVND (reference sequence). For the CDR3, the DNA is TGTGCCAGTAGTATGACATTATACGGCTACACCTTC. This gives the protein CASSMTLYGYTF.

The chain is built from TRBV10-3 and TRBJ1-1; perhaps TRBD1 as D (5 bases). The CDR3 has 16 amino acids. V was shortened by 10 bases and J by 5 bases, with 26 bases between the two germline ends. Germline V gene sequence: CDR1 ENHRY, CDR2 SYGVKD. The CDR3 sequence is CATLTTSFRDSTEAFF. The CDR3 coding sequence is TGTGCCACCCTAACCACCTCATTCAGGGATAGTACTGAAGCTTTCTTT.

The CDR3 loop is CASSQDILNTGELFF. In DNA, the CDR3 is TGTGCCAGCAGCCAAGATATTCTGAACACCGGGGAGCTGTTTTTT. J is TRBJ2-2 and V is TRBV14; D gene uncertain. V gave up 0 bases and J gave up 1 base, with 6 bases separating them. Per germline, CDR1 SGHDN and CDR2 FVKESK. This CDR3 is 15 amino acids long.

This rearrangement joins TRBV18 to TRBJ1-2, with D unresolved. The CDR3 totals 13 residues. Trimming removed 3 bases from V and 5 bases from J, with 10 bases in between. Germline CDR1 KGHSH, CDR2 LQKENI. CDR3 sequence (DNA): TGTGCCAGCTCACCCCCGGGAATTTATGGCTACACCTTC. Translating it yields CASSPPGIYGYTF.